This T cell receptor (beta chain) was found in a study of T-cell memory formation after mild COVID-19. Study-wide results and caveats: Whether second-wave clones peaking at day 37 were SARS-CoV-2 specific went unconfirmed.

This clonotype was counted at least ten times. Its antigen is unknown. One entry per CDR3 protein results from TCRdb running MiXCR on the 5' RACE reads. The data show under 250,000 distinct CDR3 sequences, 9.4% seen once. The CDR3 sequence is 14 residues long. Per germline, CDR1 SGHRS and CDR2 YFSETQ. V gave up 2 bases and J gave up 4 bases; unmatched junction bases: 3. Material for sequencing was PBMCs or a T cell subset sorted from them (not recorded which). The TCR comes from a young man who had mild COVID-19 (a few samples of this study predate the infection). Cell type and time point are not known. This chain connects TRBV5-1 to TRBJ2-3; 8 bases agree with TRBD1. CDR3 region: CASSFGTGSDTQYF. The CDR3 nucleotides are TGCGCCAGCAGCTTCGGGACAGGATCAGATACGCAGTATTTT.